A single sample is the source of the 17 T cell receptor beta chains below, sequenced in a study of human versus mouse CDR3 diversity and MHC coevolution. Measured with immunoSEQ multiplex PCR; TCRdb has only the in-frame clones, and not every one. The sample shows 75,000 to 90,000 clones, 93% of them seen only once. Sequencing input: naive CD4+ T cells from blood. Subset noted: CD45RO-negative CD62L-positive naive CD4 T cells. Source of these receptors: a person aged 25 to 69 in good health.

Only one count was recorded for this clone. The chain carries TRBV9 and TRBJ2-7; possibly TRBD2 for D (5 bases). The CDR3 sequence is 16 residues long. Looked up from germline, CDR1 is SGDLS and CDR2 is YYNGEE. Trimming cost V 3 bases and J 3 bases, with 19 bases left between them. CDR3 amino acids: CASSALDQAGLYEQYF. The CDR3 DNA reads TGTGCCAGCAGCGCGTTGGATCAGGCGGGTCTCTACGAGCAGTACTTC.

The rearrangement joins TRBV6-5 to TRBJ2-7, with 10 bases matching TRBD2. This CDR3 has 16 residues. J lost 6 bases, V lost 1 base, and 9 bases had no gene match. CDR1 MNHEY and CDR2 SVGAGI come from the germline V gene. Here the CDR3 reads CASSYYSTSGSFEQYF. The CDR3 DNA sequence: TGTGCCAGCAGTTACTACTCGACTAGCGGGTCTTTCGAGCAGTACTTC.

The CDR3: CASSPAGAPDTQYF. For the CDR3, the DNA is TGCGCCAGCAGCCCTGCGGGAGCGCCAGATACGCAGTATTTT. This chain uses TRBV5-1 with TRBJ2-3; TRBD2 agrees at 7 bases. The CDR3 sequence is 14 residues long. The V gene end was trimmed by 4 bases and the J gene end by 4 bases; junction bases not matched to a gene: 6. The germline gives CDR1 SGHRS, CDR2 YFSETQ.

The V gene is TRBV27, the J gene TRBJ2-3; 11 bases match TRBD2. V shed 8 bases and J 4 bases; nucleotides not matched to a gene: 11. This CDR3 has 16 amino acids. The germline V gene encodes CDR1 MNHEY and CDR2 SMNVEV (reference sequence). The CDR3 DNA reads as TGTGCCAGCGGGGGGAAACTAGCGGGAGAACCAGATACGCAGTATTTT. This gives the protein CASGGKLAGEPDTQYF.

The chain combines TRBV19 with TRBJ1-1; 8 bases match TRBD1. The CDR3 sequence is 14 residues long. The germline V gene encodes CDR1 LNHDA and CDR2 SQIVND (reference sequence). V trimming: 0 bases; J trimming: 7 bases; junction bases outside the gene matches: 4. CDR3 DNA: TGTGCCAGTAGTATAGAAGCAGGGGGCAGTGAAGCTTTCTTT. Translated, it gives CASSIEAGGSEAFF.

The V call is TRBV7-8, the J call TRBJ2-1; 7 bases fit TRBD2. V was clipped by 0 bases and J by 6 bases; unmatched bases: 14. Germline V gene lookup returns CDR1 SGHVS and CDR2 FQNEAQ. The CDR3 is made up of 18 amino acids. The CDR3 is CASSLASPGGSPFNEQFF. The CDR3, as DNA: TGTGCCAGCAGCTTAGCGTCCCCCGGCGGGAGCCCGTTCAATGAGCAGTTCTTC.

The rearrangement uses TRBV7-6 and TRBJ2-5; D is uncertain. V shed 1 base and J shed 1 base, with 4 bases lying between them. CDR3 length: 13 residues. From germline, CDR1 is SGHVS and CDR2 FNYEAQ. Here the CDR3 reads CASSLGSQETQYF. CDR3 in DNA: TGTGCCAGCAGCTTAGGCAGCCAAGAGACCCAGTACTTC.

This chain links TRBV7-9 with TRBJ2-3; D is unresolved. The CDR3 length is 14 residues. Germline CDR1 is SEHNR and CDR2 is FQNEAQ (reference sequence). The V and J ends lost 5 bases and 4 bases respectively, with 13 bases between them. The CDR3: CASSIPRSADTQYF. DNA of the CDR3: TGTGCCAGCAGCATCCCCCGCAGCGCAGATACGCAGTATTTT.

The chain combines TRBV7-9 with TRBJ1-4; TRBD1 is a possible D gene (6 bases). This CDR3 has 16 amino acids. Germline CDR1 and CDR2: SEHNR and FQNEAQ (reference sequence). V lost 1 base and J 3 bases, leaving 12 bases between the germline ends. This chain's CDR3 is CASSLGRGAANEKLFF. In nucleotides, the CDR3 is TGTGCCAGCAGCTTAGGCAGGGGTGCGGCTAATGAAAAACTGTTTTTT.

This sequence joins TRBV6-5 and TRBJ2-2; 7 bases map to TRBD2. CDR1 is MNHEY, CDR2 SVGAGI, per germline. V shed 5 bases, J shed 6 bases, and the junction held 3 bases outside the gene matches. The CDR3 has 13 residues. CDR3: CASSNGLAGELFF. CDR3 nucleotides: TGTGCCAGCAGTAACGGACTAGCCGGGGAGCTGTTTTTT.

This clone was observed a single time. V gene TRBV15 combines with J gene TRBJ2-1; TRBD1 might be the D (5 bases). The germline V gene has CDR1 LNHNV and CDR2 YYDKDF (reference sequence). There are 14 residues in the CDR3. The ends were cut back, 5 bases at V and 4 bases at J, with 12 bases in the middle. CDR3: CATSPQGSYNEQFF. In nucleotides, the CDR3 is TGTGCCACCAGCCCTCAGGGCAGTTACAATGAGCAGTTCTTC.

This chain links TRBV19 with TRBJ1-2; 7 bases align to TRBD1. The junction had 3 bases not matched to a gene; V was cut back by 4 bases and J by 1 base. This CDR3 contains 14 residues. Germline V CDR1 and CDR2: LNHDA, SQIVND (reference sequence). CDR3 DNA: TGTGCCAGTAGTAGACAGGGTCTTAACTATGGCTACACCTTC. This encodes CASSRQGLNYGYTF.

This chain uses TRBV9 with TRBJ1-3; a weak D match, TRBD1 (5 bases). Germline V CDR1 and CDR2: SGDLS, YYNGEE. The CDR3 has 16 amino acids. The ends were cut back, 1 base at V and 4 bases at J, with 15 bases in the middle. In DNA form, the CDR3 reads TGTGCCAGCAGCGTATCGGACGCAGGGCTCGGAAACACCATATATTTT. It yields the protein CASSVSDAGLGNTIYF.

The rearrangement links TRBV18 to TRBJ2-7; D is undetermined. Per germline, CDR1 KGHSH and CDR2 LQKENI. With 3 bases removed from V and 7 bases from J, the gap between germline ends came to 7 bases. The CDR3 has 11 amino acids. The CDR3 DNA sequence: TGTGCCAGCTCACCCGAGGAGGAGCAGTACTTC. Its protein product is CASSPEEEQYF.

The V call is TRBV5-1, the J call TRBJ1-2; D is unclear. CDR1 and CDR2 (germline): SGHRS, YFSETQ. There are 13 residues in the CDR3. Trimming cost V 0 bases and J 8 bases, with 11 bases left between them. The DNA for the CDR3 is TGCGCCAGCAGCTTGGAAGGGAGTGAGGGCTACACCTTC. Its translation is CASSLEGSEGYTF.

The chain employs TRBV11-3 and TRBJ2-2, with TRBD1 matching 7 bases. The length of the CDR3 is 16 residues. V trimming: 5 bases; J trimming: 5 bases; junction bases outside the gene matches: 11. Germline-derived CDR1 and CDR2 are SGHNT and YENEEA. The CDR3 sequence: CASSPGTARGTGELFF. In nucleotides, the CDR3 is TGTGCCAGCAGCCCCGGGACAGCCCGGGGTACCGGGGAGCTGTTTTTT.

This chain connects TRBV18 to TRBJ2-7, with TRBD1 identical over 12 bases. The ends lost 6 bases at V and 2 bases at J; junction bases unmatched: 5. The CDR3 covers 15 residues. Germline V gives CDR1 KGHSH, CDR2 LQKENI. DNA of the CDR3: TGTGCCAGCTCCCTGGGACAGGGGGCGGCCTACGAGCAGTACTTC. Its protein is CASSLGQGAAYEQYF.